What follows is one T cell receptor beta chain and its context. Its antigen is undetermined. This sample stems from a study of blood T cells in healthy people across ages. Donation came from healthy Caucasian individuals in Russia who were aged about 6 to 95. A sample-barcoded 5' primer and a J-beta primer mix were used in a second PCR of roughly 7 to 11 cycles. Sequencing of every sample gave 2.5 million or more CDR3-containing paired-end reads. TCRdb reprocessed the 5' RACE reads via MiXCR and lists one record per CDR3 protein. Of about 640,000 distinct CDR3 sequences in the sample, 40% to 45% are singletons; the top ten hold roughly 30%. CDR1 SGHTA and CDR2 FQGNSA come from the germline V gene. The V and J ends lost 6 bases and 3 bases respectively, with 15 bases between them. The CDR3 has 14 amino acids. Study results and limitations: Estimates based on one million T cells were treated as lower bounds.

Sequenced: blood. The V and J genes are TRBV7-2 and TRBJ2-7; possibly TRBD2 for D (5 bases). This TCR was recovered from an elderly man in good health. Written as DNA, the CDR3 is TGTGCCAGCAGTCTCGGGGTAGACTACTACGAGCAGTACTTC. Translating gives CASSLGVDYYEQYF.